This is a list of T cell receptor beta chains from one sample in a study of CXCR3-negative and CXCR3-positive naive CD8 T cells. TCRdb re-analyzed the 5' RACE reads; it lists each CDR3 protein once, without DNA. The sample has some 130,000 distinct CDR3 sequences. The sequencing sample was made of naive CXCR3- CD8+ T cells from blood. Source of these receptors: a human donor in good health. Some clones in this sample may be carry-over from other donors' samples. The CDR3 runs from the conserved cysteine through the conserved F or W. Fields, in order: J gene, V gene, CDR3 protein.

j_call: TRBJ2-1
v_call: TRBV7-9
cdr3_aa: CASSRPQVYEQFF

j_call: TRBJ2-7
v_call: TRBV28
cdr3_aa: CASSDTSGRLYEQYF

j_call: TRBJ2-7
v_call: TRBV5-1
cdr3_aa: CASSLVGQGASYEQYF

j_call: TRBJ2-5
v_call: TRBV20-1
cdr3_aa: CSAPRNGGPTKETQYF

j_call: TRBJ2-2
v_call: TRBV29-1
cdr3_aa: CSVWGVVPDVAGELFF

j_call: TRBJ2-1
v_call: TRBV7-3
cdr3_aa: CASSPGTSGAGYNEQFF

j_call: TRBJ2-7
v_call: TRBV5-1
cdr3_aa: CASSLTHPTDYEQYF

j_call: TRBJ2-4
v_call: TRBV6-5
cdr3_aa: CASRLPPKNIQYF

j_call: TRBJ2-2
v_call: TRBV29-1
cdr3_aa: CSVEVFQGANGELFF

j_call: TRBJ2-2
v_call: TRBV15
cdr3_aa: CATSRGIYDVGGELFF

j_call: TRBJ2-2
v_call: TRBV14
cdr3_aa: CASSQESAEELFF

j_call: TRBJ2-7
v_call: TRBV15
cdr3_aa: CATSSAVGYEQYF

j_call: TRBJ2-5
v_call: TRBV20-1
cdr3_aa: CSARYASGGETQYF

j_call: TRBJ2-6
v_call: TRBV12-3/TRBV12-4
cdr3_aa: CASSFSYSPDSGANVLTF

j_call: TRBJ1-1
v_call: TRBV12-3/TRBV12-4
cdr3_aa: CASSLVPNTEAFF

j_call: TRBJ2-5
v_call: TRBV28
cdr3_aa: CASTRPTSDQETQYF

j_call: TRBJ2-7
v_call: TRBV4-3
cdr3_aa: CASSQVGTGIYEQYF

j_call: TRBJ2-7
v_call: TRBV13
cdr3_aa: CASSFAGRYEQYF

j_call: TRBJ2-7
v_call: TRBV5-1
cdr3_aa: CASSLGSNEQYF

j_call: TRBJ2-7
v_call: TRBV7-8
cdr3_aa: CASSLQGTSAYEQYF

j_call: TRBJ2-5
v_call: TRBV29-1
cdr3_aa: CSVEQRGAQYF

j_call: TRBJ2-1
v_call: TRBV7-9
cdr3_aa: CASSSKDWSQYNEQFF

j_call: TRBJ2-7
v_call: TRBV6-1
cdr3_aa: CASSEGRLSYEQYF

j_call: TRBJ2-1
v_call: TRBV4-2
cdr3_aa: CASSQGAATEQFF

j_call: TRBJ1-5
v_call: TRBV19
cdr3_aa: CASSPGGLQPQHF

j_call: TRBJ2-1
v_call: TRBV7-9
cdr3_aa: CASSLPAGAVYNEQFF

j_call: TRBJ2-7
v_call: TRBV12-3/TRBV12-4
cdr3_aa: CASSLKGVHEQYF

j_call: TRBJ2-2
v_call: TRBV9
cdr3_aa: CASSVGGRGYTGELFF

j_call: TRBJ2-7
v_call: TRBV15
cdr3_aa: CATREWTSAEQYF

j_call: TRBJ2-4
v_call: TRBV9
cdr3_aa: CARPQRDERSKNIQYF

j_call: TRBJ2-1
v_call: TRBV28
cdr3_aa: CASSTDNEQFF